A single sample gave rise to the 4 T cell receptor beta chains below, sequenced in a study of blood T cell repertoires in COVID-19. Method: immunoSEQ multiplex PCR; TCRdb's copy keeps in-frame clones and lacks some. The data contain around 220,000 clones, 80% of them singletons. What was sequenced was PBMCs or T cells enriched from blood (not recorded which). Source of these receptors: a woman aged 40 to 55 with acute COVID-19.

There are a few counts of this clone. The V gene is TRBV5-8, the J gene TRBJ2-3; TRBD2 aligns across 13 bases. CDR1 SGHTS and CDR2 YDEGEE come from the germline V gene. This CDR3 contains 16 residues. The J segment lost 6 bases and the V segment lost 1 base, leaving 5 bases of the junction unmatched. The CDR3, as DNA: TGTGCCAGCAGCTTGCGACTAGCGGGGGGTTGGGATACGCAGTATTTT. It specifies CASSLRLAGGWDTQYF.

This sequence joins TRBV14 and TRBJ1-3; TRBD1 matches at 12 bases. V lost 4 bases, J lost 1 base, and 8 bases stayed unmatched. Germline values: CDR1 SGHDN, CDR2 FVKESK. The CDR3 has 18 residues. The CDR3 reads CASSRPGQGARSGNTIYF. Here the CDR3 DNA reads TGTGCCAGCAGCCGCCCGGGACAGGGGGCAAGGTCTGGAAACACCATATATTTT. Variable domain in full (rest from reference TRBV14 and TRBJ1-3): EAGVTQFPSHSVIEKGQTVTLRCDPISGHDNLYWYRRVMGKEIKFLLHFVKESKQDESGMPNNRFLAERTGGTYSTLKVQPAELEDSGVYFCASSRPGQGARSGNTIYFGEGSWLTVV.

The genes are TRBV4-1 and TRBJ1-5; no clear D. This CDR3 has 14 amino acids. Per the germline V gene, CDR1 is MGHRA and CDR2 is YSYEKL. V was pared by 1 base and J by 7 bases, with 11 bases between. The CDR3 loop reads CASSQGRNGQPQHF. The CDR3 DNA is TGCGCCAGCAGCCAAGGTCGCAACGGGCAGCCCCAGCATTTT.

This clone was seen more than once but under ten times. The rearrangement joins TRBV5-1 to TRBJ2-5, with 8 bases lining up with TRBD2. CDR1 and CDR2 (germline): SGHRS, YFSETQ. The CDR3 spans 16 residues. V dropped 0 bases and J dropped 1; count of bases not matched to a gene: 5. CDR3 loop: CASSLDGGAIQETQYF. The CDR3 coding sequence is TGCGCCAGCAGCTTGGACGGGGGGGCAATCCAAGAGACCCAGTACTTC. Full variable domain (rest looked up from reference TRBV5-1 and TRBJ2-5): KAGVTQTPRYLIKTRGQQVTLSCSPISGHRSVSWYQQTPGQGLQFLFEYFSETQRNKGNFPGRFSGRQFSNSRSEMNVSTLELGDSALYLCASSLDGGAIQETQYFGPGTRLLVL.